This section outlines one T cell receptor beta chain sequence together with its context. As yet, its antigen is unknown. This sample stems from a study of PD-1 blockade in classical Hodgkin lymphoma. Study-wide findings and caveats: It was reported that newly diagnosed patients had less baseline TCR diversity than healthy donors.

Measured with immunoSEQ multiplex PCR; TCRdb has only the in-frame clones, and not every one. The table records 15,000 to 20,000 clones, roughly 85% of them present only once. Time point reported: cycle 4 day 1 (C4D1), after around six weeks of nivolumab. Every one of the patients relapsed after autologous stem cell transplantation (brentuximab vedotin exposure was variable). Investigators isolated CD4+ T cells from thawed PBMCs through magnetic negative selection. Trimming left V 5 bases short and J 1 base short, with 14 bases between. Germline CDR1 and CDR2: MNHEY and SMNVEV (reference sequence). The CDR3 extends over 15 amino acids.

V gene TRBV27 combines with J gene TRBJ2-5; no firm D call. The sequence derives from a human donor with classical Hodgkin lymphoma. This specimen was CD4+ T cells from blood, taken before the fourth cycle of nivolumab. CDR3 region: CASSPRGRSQETQYF. The CDR3, as DNA: TGTGCCAGCAGTCCCCGAGGACGGAGCCAAGAGACCCAGTACTTC.